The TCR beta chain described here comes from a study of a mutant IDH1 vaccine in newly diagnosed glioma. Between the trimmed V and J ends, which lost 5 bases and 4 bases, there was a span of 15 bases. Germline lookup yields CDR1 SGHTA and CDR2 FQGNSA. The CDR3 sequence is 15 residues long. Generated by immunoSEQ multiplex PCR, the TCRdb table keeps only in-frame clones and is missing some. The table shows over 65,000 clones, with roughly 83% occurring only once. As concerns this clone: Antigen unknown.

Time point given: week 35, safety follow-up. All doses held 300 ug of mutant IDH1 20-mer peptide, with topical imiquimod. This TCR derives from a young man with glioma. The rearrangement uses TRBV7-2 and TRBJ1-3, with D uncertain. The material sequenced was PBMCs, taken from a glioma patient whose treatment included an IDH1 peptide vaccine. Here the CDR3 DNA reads TGTGCCAGCAGCCCCTGGTCGGGTGGGGGAAACACCATATATTTT. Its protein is CASSPWSGGGNTIYF.